A selection of T cell receptor beta chains follows, all from one sample in a study of CD8+ T cells in alopecia areata. The protocol was immunoSEQ multiplex PCR, while the TCRdb copy is restricted to in-frame clones and leaves out a portion. The sample lists about 120,000 clones, more than 45% occurring once. Here the sequenced sample was CD4+ T cells sorted from blood, taken at week 4, from a patient treated with tofacitinib. These TCRs come from a human donor with alopecia areata. Both conserved end residues are part of each CDR3. D genes are given only for firm matches. Some rows have no size entry. The others give once, few or many, or a class for an expanded clone.

TRBJ2-7,TRBV4-1,once,.,CASSQGGLGSSYEQYF,TGCGCCAGCAGCCAAGGGGGGTTGGGCAGCTCCTACGAGCAGTACTTC
TRBJ2-3,TRBV7-9,.,TRBD1,CASSTGQGTDTQYF,TGTGCCAGCAGCACCGGACAGGGCACAGATACGCAGTATTTT
TRBJ2-1,TRBV4-2,.,.,CASSQVTGGGNEQFF,TGTGCCAGCAGCCAAGTAACTGGAGGGGGCAATGAGCAGTTCTTC
TRBJ2-3,TRBV9,.,TRBD2,CASSPRLAGFSDTQYF,TGTGCCAGCAGCCCCCGACTAGCGGGGTTTTCAGATACGCAGTATTTT
TRBJ2-1,TRBV29-1,.,TRBD1,CSVGQGTYNEQFF,TGCAGCGTGGGACAGGGTACCTACAATGAGCAGTTCTTC
TRBJ1-3,TRBV30,.,.,CAWSKGETVSIYF,TGTGCCTGGAGTAAGGGGGAAACAGTCTCGATATATTTT
TRBJ2-7,TRBV6-6,many,TRBD2,CASTSGSSYEQYF,TGTGCCAGCACTAGCGGGTCTTCCTACGAGCAGTACTTC
TRBJ2-7,TRBV13,.,.,CASSLGGEGEQYF,TGTGCCAGCAGCTTAGGGGGTGAAGGCGAGCAGTACTTC
TRBJ1-1,TRBV5-4,many,.,CASSFMGARAFF,TGTGCCAGCAGCTTTATGGGGGCTAGAGCTTTCTTT
TRBJ1-2,TRBV4-1,once,TRBD1,CASSQPGRDRGPYTF,TGCGCCAGCAGCCAACCGGGGCGGGACAGGGGGCCTTACACCTTC
TRBJ2-7,TRBV30,.,.,CAWSLVGRNSYEQYF,TGTGCCTGGAGTTTAGTGGGGCGGAACTCCTACGAGCAGTACTTC
TRBJ2-1,TRBV9,.,TRBD2,CASRPGLAGGYNEQFF,TGTGCCAGCAGGCCGGGACTAGCGGGAGGGTACAATGAGCAGTTCTTC
TRBJ2-7,TRBV19,.,.,CASKTDASYEQYF,TGTGCCAGTAAAACCGACGCTTCCTACGAGCAGTACTTC
TRBJ2-3,TRBV29-1,few,.,CSDSYQTDTQYF,TGCAGCGATTCCTACCAGACAGATACGCAGTATTTT
TRBJ1-1,TRBV6-1,.,.,CASMTGTEAFF,TGTGCCAGCATGACGGGCACTGAAGCTTTCTTT
TRBJ1-2,TRBV29-1,few,.,CSVAWKGDYGYTF,TGCAGCGTCGCCTGGAAGGGGGACTATGGCTACACCTTC
TRBJ2-3,TRBV2,.,.,CATRAADTQYF,TGTGCCACCCGTGCGGCAGATACGCAGTATTTT
TRBJ2-7,TRBV6-5,.,.,CASSYAGFSYEQYF,TGTGCCAGCAGTTACGCAGGGTTCTCCTACGAGCAGTACTTC
TRBJ2-3,TRBV29-1,.,.,CSPGDRRTDTQYF,TGCAGCCCCGGGGACCGGCGCACAGATACGCAGTATTTT
TRBJ2-1,TRBV5-1,few,.,CASSLVPALNEQFF,TGCGCCAGCAGCTTGGTACCGGCCCTCAATGAGCAGTTCTTC
TRBJ2-1,TRBV29-1,.,TRBD2,CSVLAGANNEQFF,TGCAGCGTCCTAGCGGGGGCCAACAATGAGCAGTTCTTC
TRBJ2-1,TRBV20-1,once,.,CSARPGSEQFF,TGCAGTGCTAGACCAGGTAGTGAGCAGTTCTTC
TRBJ1-6,TRBV6-5,.,.,CASSLPRGDNSPLHF,TGTGCCAGCAGTCTCCCGAGGGGGGATAATTCACCCCTCCACTTT
TRBJ1-1,TRBV20-1,few,.,CSARVGRGAFF,TGCAGTGCTAGAGTTGGACGGGGGGCTTTCTTT